What follows are 22 T cell receptor beta chains derived from one specimen sequenced in a study of blood T cell repertoires in COVID-19. Sequenced by immunoSEQ multiplex PCR; TCRdb stores in-frame clones only, minus some. The sample holds 180,000 or so clones, about 80% seen once. Material: PBMCs or T cells enriched from blood (not recorded which). All receptors come from a man aged 55 to 70 who had been exposed to COVID-19.

The chain recombines TRBV5-1 with TRBJ2-7; TRBD1 is a possible D gene (6 bases). Looked up from germline, CDR1 is SGHRS and CDR2 is YFSETQ. Trimming shortened V by 4 bases and J by 3 bases, and 8 bases separated the two germline ends. The CDR3 runs to 12 residues. In DNA, the CDR3 is TGCGCCAGCAGCAGGACAGACTACGAGCAGTACTTC. This codes for CASSRTDYEQYF.

CDR3 nucleotide sequence: TGCGCCAGCAGCAGAGGGACAGGGGCCTACAATGAGCAGTTCTTC. This translates into CASSRGTGAYNEQFF. The V call is TRBV5-1, the J call TRBJ2-1; 10 nucleotides agree with TRBD1. Germline V gene lookup returns CDR1 SGHRS and CDR2 YFSETQ. The junction had 3 bases not matched to a gene; V was cut back by 4 bases and J by 2 bases. This CDR3 has 15 residues.

V usage is TRBV12-3 or TRBV12-4 and J usage is TRBJ1-5; a weak D match, TRBD1 (5 bases). Trimming removed 7 bases from V and 7 bases from J, with 11 bases in between. CDR3 size: 12 residues. The CDR3 DNA sequence: TGTGCCAGCACAACTGGGGGGCAGCCCCAGCATTTT. Amino acid sequence: CASTTGGQPQHF.

The V gene is TRBV3-1 (or the pseudogene TRBV3-2), the J gene TRBJ1-5; the match to TRBD1 covers 9 bases. The CDR3 is 20 residues long. Germline CDR1 LGHDT, CDR2 YNNKEL (reference sequence). Trimming removed 0 bases from V and 2 bases from J; junction bases left unmatched: 14. As DNA, the CDR3 is TGTGCCAGCAGCCAAGAACGGGGGGACAGGGAGGGATCGGGCAATCAGCCCCAGCATTTT. Encoded protein: CASSQERGDREGSGNQPQHF.

V usage is TRBV7-6 and J usage is TRBJ2-5; 7 nucleotides agree with TRBD1. Germline CDR1 is SGHVS and CDR2 is FNYEAQ. Trimming at V came to 5 bases and at J to 5 bases, leaving 8 bases not matched to a gene. The CDR3 has 14 amino acids. The DNA of the CDR3 is TGTGCCAGCAGCCTCCAGGGGGTCGGTGAGACCCAGTACTTC. Translating it yields CASSLQGVGETQYF.

This rearrangement joins TRBV27 to TRBJ2-1; 11 bases are a match to TRBD2. The V and J ends lost 0 bases and 7 bases, in that order; junction bases with no gene match: 11. Germline loops: CDR1 MNHEY, CDR2 SMNVEV (reference sequence). There are 18 residues in the CDR3. The CDR3 DNA follows: TGTGCCAGCAGTTTATCGTCCGGGACTAGCGGCCCTAGAAATGAGCAGTTCTTC. Translated: CASSLSSGTSGPRNEQFF.

In its sample, this clone was seen a few times. V gene TRBV30 combines with J gene TRBJ1-2; D may be TRBD1 (5 bases). Germline values: CDR1 GTSNPN, CDR2 SVGIG (reference sequence). The CDR3 runs to 14 residues. Trimming stripped 3 bases from V and 5 bases from J, with 16 bases between. The CDR3 sequence: CAWRVKGTQYGYTF. DNA for the CDR3: TGTGCCTGGAGGGTTAAAGGGACTCAGTATGGCTACACCTTC.

The J gene is TRBJ1-4, the V gene TRBV28, with 11 bases that match TRBD1. Trimming at V came to 5 bases and at J to 8 bases, leaving 10 bases not matched to a gene. CDR3 length: 16 amino acids. Germline CDR1 reads MDHEN; CDR2 reads SYDVKM. In DNA form, the CDR3 reads TGTGCCAGCAGTCCTTGGGGGACAGGGGGAAACGAAAAACTGTTTTTT. It encodes CASSPWGTGGNEKLFF.

J is TRBJ2-1 and V is TRBV6-2 or TRBV6-3, with TRBD2 matching over 7 bases. The germline V gene has CDR1 MNHEY and CDR2 SVGEGT. V shed 6 bases and J 7 bases; nucleotides not matched to a gene: 15. This CDR3 comprises 16 residues. The DNA for the CDR3 is TGTGCCAGCAGCCCTCCTAGCGGAGATGTGCGGAATGAGCAGTTCTTC. Its translation: CASSPPSGDVRNEQFF.

This chain uses TRBV7-7 with TRBJ2-1; 8 nucleotides line up with TRBD1. Germline trimming cut 1 base from V and 3 bases from J; bases unmatched to any gene: 5. Germline V CDR1 and CDR2: SSHAT, FNYEAQ (reference sequence). The CDR3 has 16 residues. Here the CDR3 DNA reads TGTGCCAGCAGCTTAGGTGGCGGACAGGGCTACAATGAGCAGTTCTTC. Protein product: CASSLGGGQGYNEQFF.

The gene calls are TRBV18 and TRBJ2-4, with 11 positions matching TRBD2. CDR1 and CDR2 (germline): KGHSH, LQKENI. The CDR3 is made up of 14 amino acids. V lost 5 bases and J lost 8; bases outside the gene matches: 5. The CDR3 DNA sequence: TGTGCCAGCTCAAAGGGACTAGCGGTCGACATTCAGTACTTC. It yields the protein CASSKGLAVDIQYF.

This clone was seen a handful of times. The rearrangement uses TRBV19 and TRBJ1-5; 8 nucleotides line up with TRBD1. Germline V lookup: CDR1 LNHDA, CDR2 SQIVND (reference sequence). With V trimmed by 7 bases and J by 6 bases, 8 bases remained unmatched. The CDR3 length is 14 residues. The CDR3 bases are TGTGCCAGTAATCGAGACAGGGGAGGTCAGCCCCAGCATTTT. Translation: CASNRDRGGQPQHF.

The V call is TRBV20-1, the J call TRBJ1-1; D possibly corresponds to TRBD1 (5 bases). Trimming took 3 bases from V and 2 from J, leaving 10 bases between them. Germline V gives CDR1 DFQATT, CDR2 SNEGSKA (reference sequence). The CDR3 runs to 13 residues. This CDR3 is CSASIGGNTEAFF. CDR3 nucleotide sequence: TGCAGTGCTAGTATCGGGGGTAACACTGAAGCTTTCTTT.

The rearrangement links TRBV19 to TRBJ2-1; 8 bases line up with TRBD1. V gave up 2 bases and J gave up 4 bases; unmatched junction bases: 4. The germline gives CDR1 LNHDA, CDR2 SQIVND (reference sequence). The CDR3 consists of 15 residues. The CDR3 sequence: CASSISGQVYNEQFF. In DNA, the CDR3 is TGTGCCAGTAGTATATCGGGACAGGTTTACAATGAGCAGTTCTTC.

The V gene is TRBV14, the J gene TRBJ2-1; 13 positions match TRBD2. V was pared by 0 bases and J by 0 bases, with 17 bases of the junction left unmatched. Germline V gene sequence: CDR1 SGHDN, CDR2 FVKESK. The CDR3 totals 23 residues. The CDR3 here is CASSQDYAGTSGKGGDSYNEQFF. CDR3 DNA sequence: TGTGCCAGCAGCCAAGATTACGCCGGGACTAGCGGGAAAGGGGGTGACTCCTACAATGAGCAGTTCTTC.

The CDR3: CASSLRGGNTIYF. DNA for the CDR3: TGTGCCAGCAGCTTACGAGGGGGAAACACCATATATTTT. The genes are TRBV7-8 and TRBJ1-3; unclear D gene. Trimming pared 2 bases from V and 4 bases from J, leaving 6 bases between. Germline V lookup: CDR1 SGHVS, CDR2 FQNEAQ. This CDR3 is built from 13 residues.

The chain couples TRBV21-1 to TRBJ2-2; the table's D call, TRBD1, was not checked against the DNA. TRBV21-1 is shown as a pseudogene. The CDR3 consists of 17 residues. In DNA, the CDR3 is TGTGCCAGCAGACCATTACAGGAGACATCGAACACCGGGGAGCTGTTTTTT. Its protein is CASRPLQETSNTGELFF.

The rearrangement uses TRBV12-3 or TRBV12-4 and TRBJ2-4, with D perhaps TRBD2 (5 bases). Trimming left V 5 bases short and J 6 bases short, with 11 bases between. This CDR3 spans 13 amino acids. CDR3 region: CASSPGRGNIQYF. In DNA form, the CDR3 reads TGTGCCAGCAGTCCCGGACGGGGAAACATTCAGTACTTC.

This clone was detected ten times or more. The DNA for the CDR3 is TGTGCCAGCAGTGACTCGTTCGGAGTTAGCACAGATACGCAGTATTTT. It yields the protein CASSDSFGVSTDTQYF. The V call is TRBV6-4, the J call TRBJ2-3; the D is unclear. The CDR3 runs 16 residues. V dropped 0 bases and J dropped 0 bases, with 10 bases sitting between them. Germline CDR1 MRHNA, CDR2 SNTAGT.

The V call is TRBV7-2, the J call TRBJ2-6; TRBD1 matches at 9 bases. CDR3 size: 17 residues. CDR1 is SGHTA, CDR2 FQGNSA, per germline. The junction had 4 bases not matched to a gene; V was cut back by 4 bases and J by 0 bases. The CDR3 region has the DNA TGTGCCAGCAGCTCGGGGACAGGGATCTCTGGGGCCAACGTCCTGACTTTC. Its protein product is CASSSGTGISGANVLTF. Filled out from reference TRBV7-2 and TRBJ2-6, the complete variable domain reads GAGVSQSPSNKVTEKGKDVELRCDPISGHTALYWYRQSLGQGLEFLIYFQGNSAPDKSGLPSDRFSAERTGGSVSTLTIQRTQQEDSAVYLCASSSGTGISGANVLTFGAGSRLTVL.

This clone appeared a few times. The chain links TRBV29-1 to TRBJ1-2; a possible D gene is TRBD1 (6 bases). V was cut by 5 bases and J by 8 bases, with 21 bases left in between. CDR3 length: 14 residues. Per the germline V gene, CDR1 is SQVTM and CDR2 is ANQGSEA. CDR3 region: CSVPQQGSPEGYTF. As DNA, the CDR3 is TGCAGCGTTCCCCAACAGGGATCGCCGGAGGGCTACACCTTC.

This clone was seen once. This chain uses TRBV29-1 with TRBJ1-4; D is possibly TRBD1 (6 bases). CDR3 size: 13 residues. Per germline, CDR1 SQVTM and CDR2 ANQGSEA. Trimming cost V 6 bases and J 6 bases, with 14 bases left between them. The CDR3 spells CSVQGLGDEKLFF. The CDR3 DNA is TGCAGCGTCCAGGGGCTCGGTGATGAAAAACTGTTTTTT.